The 13 T cell receptor beta chains given below trace back to one sample, sequenced in a study of beta chain features in type 1 diabetes. Expressed TCRB transcripts were sequenced after all isolated RNA was converted to cDNA. Sequencing was performed with immunoSEQ multiplex PCR; in TCRdb, only in-frame clones are kept and a portion is missing. The sample gives about 400,000 clones, around an eighth of which show up once; 0.0095% to 0.013% is in the top ten. Their cognate antigens are unknown. Study findings and constraints: All four CD4+ subsets from Type 1 diabetes patients carried moderately but significantly shorter TCRB CDR3s.

What was sequenced was naive CD4+ T cells from blood. Receptors were obtained from a woman younger than 30 with type 1 diabetes.

This clone has a handful of counts. The genes are TRBV18 and TRBJ2-7; TRBD2 agrees at 14 bases. V lost 6 bases, J lost 3 bases, and 7 bases stayed unmatched. The CDR3 has 16 residues. Germline V gene lookup returns CDR1 KGHSH and CDR2 LQKENI. The CDR3, as DNA: TGTGCCAGCTCCCCCGAGGGACTAGCGGGGGTCTACGAGCAGTACTTC. Protein sequence: CASSPEGLAGVYEQYF.

The chain combines TRBV6-5 with TRBJ2-3; the match to TRBD1 covers 7 bases. Germline CDR1 reads MNHEY; CDR2 reads SVGAGI. The trim removed 2 bases at V and 0 bases at J, leaving 2 bases unmatched. This CDR3 contains 15 residues. CDR3 coding DNA: TGTGCCAGCAGTTACACGACAGGGAGCACAGATACGCAGTATTTT. Protein product: CASSYTTGSTDTQYF.

The chain uses TRBV7-2 and TRBJ1-6; D uncertain. CDR3 size: 14 residues. Between the trimmed V and J ends, which lost 5 bases and 9 bases, there was a span of 14 bases. Germline V gene lookup returns CDR1 SGHTA and CDR2 FQGNSA. The CDR3 sequence is CASSPTLPPSPLHF. CDR3 sequence (DNA): TGTGCCAGCAGCCCAACTCTTCCCCCTTCACCCCTCCACTTT.

This clone was counted a few times. This chain connects TRBV5-4 to TRBJ1-6; D ambiguous. Germline-derived CDR1 and CDR2 are SGHNT and YYREEE (reference sequence). The CDR3 loop spans 14 amino acids. V dropped 5 bases and J dropped 7 bases, with 13 bases sitting between them. The CDR3 reads CASSREVLNSPLHF. The CDR3 DNA is TGTGCCAGCAGTCGAGAGGTCCTGAATTCACCCCTCCACTTT. Drawing the rest from reference TRBV5-4 and TRBJ1-6, the complete variable domain is ETGVTQSPTHLIKTRGQQVTLRCSSQSGHNTVSWYQQALGQGPQFIFQYYREEENGRGNFPPRFSGLQFPNYSSELNVNALELDDSALYLCASSREVLNSPLHFGNGTRLTVT.

This CDR3 reads CASSDGYRDRNEQFF. CDR3 sequence (DNA): TGTGCCAGCAGCGACGGCTACCGGGACAGGAATGAGCAGTTCTTC. This chain joins TRBV9 and TRBJ2-1, with 8 bases aligning to TRBD1. This CDR3 region has 15 residues. The junction had 9 bases not matched to a gene; V was cut back by 3 bases and J by 7 bases. CDR1 SGDLS and CDR2 YYNGEE come from the germline V gene.

The V call is TRBV7-9, the J call TRBJ1-4; D is unclear. The CDR3 covers 16 residues. CDR1 and CDR2 from the germline V gene are SEHNR and FQNEAQ (reference sequence). Deletions cut 0 bases from V and 0 bases from J, with 8 bases between. The chain's CDR3 is CASSLALGATNEKLFF. Here the CDR3 DNA reads TGTGCCAGCAGCTTAGCGCTCGGGGCAACTAATGAAAAACTGTTTTTT. Together with reference TRBV7-9 and TRBJ1-4, the CDR3 gives the full variable domain: DTGVSQNPRHKITKRGQNVTFRCDPISEHNRLYWYRQTLGQGPEFLTYFQNEAQLEKSRLLSDRFSAERPKGSFSTLEIQRTEQGDSAMYLCASSLALGATNEKLFFGSGTQLSVL.

The chain recombines TRBV7-2 with TRBJ2-5; 7 positions match TRBD2. The J segment lost 5 bases and the V segment lost 5 bases, leaving 5 bases of the junction unmatched. Germline V lookup: CDR1 SGHTA, CDR2 FQGNSA. The CDR3 sequence is 13 residues long. CDR3 in amino acids: CASSRWGGETQYF. The CDR3 bases are TGTGCCAGCAGCCGATGGGGGGGGGAGACCCAGTACTTC. The full variable domain, with the rest looked up from reference TRBV7-2 and TRBJ2-5, is GAGVSQSPSNKVTEKGKDVELRCDPISGHTALYWYRQSLGQGLEFLIYFQGNSAPDKSGLPSDRFSAERTGGSVSTLTIQRTQQEDSAVYLCASSRWGGETQYFGPGTRLLVL.

J is TRBJ2-1 and V is TRBV6-6, with TRBD2 as a possible D gene (6 bases). Germline V lookup: CDR1 MNHNY, CDR2 SVGAGI (reference sequence). The CDR3 runs to 13 residues. Trimming left V 7 bases short and J 10 bases short, with 17 bases between. Here the CDR3 DNA reads TGTGCCAGCACCGCAGTCGGTGCGGGGGAGCAGTTCTTC. Its translation is CASTAVGAGEQFF.

A few counts support this clone. The chain links TRBV2 to TRBJ2-3, with 8 bases fitting TRBD1. CDR1 SNHLY and CDR2 FYNNEI come from the germline V gene. V gave up 7 bases and J gave up 4 bases; unmatched junction bases: 10. The CDR3 contains 15 residues. CDR3 in amino acids: CASITDRALADTQYF. For the CDR3, the DNA is TGTGCCAGCATAACGGACAGGGCCTTAGCAGATACGCAGTATTTT.

V and J are TRBV29-1 and TRBJ2-6; 9 positions match TRBD1. With V trimmed by 6 bases and J by 0 bases, 9 bases remained unmatched. Per germline, CDR1 SQVTM and CDR2 ANQGSEA. There are 17 residues in the CDR3. The CDR3 DNA is TGCAGCGTCGCGGACAGGGGCCGTCACTCTGGGGCCAACGTCCTGACTTTC. Residues: CSVADRGRHSGANVLTF.

V is TRBV6-5 and J is TRBJ2-1; 7 nucleotides align to TRBD2. The CDR3 has 15 amino acids. Germline-derived CDR1 and CDR2 are MNHEY and SVGAGI. V was pared by 7 bases and J by 3 bases, with 9 bases of the junction left unmatched. Written as DNA, the CDR3 is TGTGCCAGCAAGACTATCGGGGGGAGCTACAATGAGCAGTTCTTC. Translation: CASKTIGGSYNEQFF.

This clone was picked up a small number of times. The genes are TRBV2 and TRBJ1-1, with a weak D call TRBD1 (6 bases). V was pared by 6 bases and J by 0 bases, with 14 bases between. The CDR3 runs 15 residues. Germline V gene lookup returns CDR1 SNHLY and CDR2 FYNNEI. CDR3 coding DNA: TGTGCCAGCAGCCCCGGGGGGCCGATGAACACTGAAGCTTTCTTT. Encoded protein: CASSPGGPMNTEAFF.

This chain joins TRBV29-1 and TRBJ2-7; D gene ambiguous. V was cut by 5 bases and J by 3 bases, with 11 bases left in between. The germline CDR1 and CDR2 sequences are SQVTM and ANQGSEA. The CDR3 sequence is 12 residues long. The CDR3 spells CSVMPGHYEQYF. Written as DNA, the CDR3 is TGCAGCGTTATGCCGGGTCACTACGAGCAGTACTTC.